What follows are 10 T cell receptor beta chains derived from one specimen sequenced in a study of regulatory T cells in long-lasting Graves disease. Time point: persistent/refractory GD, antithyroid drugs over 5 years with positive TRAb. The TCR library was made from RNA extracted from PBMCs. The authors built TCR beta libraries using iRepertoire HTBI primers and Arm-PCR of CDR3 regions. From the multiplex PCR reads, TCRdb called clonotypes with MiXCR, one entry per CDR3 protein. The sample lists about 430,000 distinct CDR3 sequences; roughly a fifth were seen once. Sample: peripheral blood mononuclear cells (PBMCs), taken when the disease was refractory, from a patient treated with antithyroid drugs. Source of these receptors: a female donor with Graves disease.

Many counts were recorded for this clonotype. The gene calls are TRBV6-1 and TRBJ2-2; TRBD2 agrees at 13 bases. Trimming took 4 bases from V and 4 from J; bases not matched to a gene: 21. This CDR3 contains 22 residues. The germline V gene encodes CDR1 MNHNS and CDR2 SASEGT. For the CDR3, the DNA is TGTGCCAGCAGTGGCCGATACTACCCGGGACTAGCGGGAAGTAGGGGCACCGGGGAGCTGTTTTTT. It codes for CASSGRYYPGLAGSRGTGELFF.

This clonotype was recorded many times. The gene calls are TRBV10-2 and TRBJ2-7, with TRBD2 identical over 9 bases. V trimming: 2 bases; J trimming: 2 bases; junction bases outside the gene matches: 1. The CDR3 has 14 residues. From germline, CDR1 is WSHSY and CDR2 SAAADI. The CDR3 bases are TGCGCCAGCAGTGAGACTAGCGGGCCCTACGAGCAGTACTTC. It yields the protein CASSETSGPYEQYF.

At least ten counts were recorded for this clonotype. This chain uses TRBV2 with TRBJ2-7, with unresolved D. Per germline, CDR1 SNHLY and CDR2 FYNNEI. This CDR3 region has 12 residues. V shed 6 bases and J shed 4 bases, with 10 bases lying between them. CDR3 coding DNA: TGTGCCAGCAGACCCAGCGCTTACGAGCAGTACTTC. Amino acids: CASRPSAYEQYF.

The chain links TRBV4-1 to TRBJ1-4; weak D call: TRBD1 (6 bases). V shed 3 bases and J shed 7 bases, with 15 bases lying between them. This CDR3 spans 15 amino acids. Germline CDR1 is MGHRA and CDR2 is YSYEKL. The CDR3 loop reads CASSHGTGAAEKLFF. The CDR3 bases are TGCGCCAGCAGCCATGGTACGGGGGCCGCTGAAAAACTGTTTTTT.

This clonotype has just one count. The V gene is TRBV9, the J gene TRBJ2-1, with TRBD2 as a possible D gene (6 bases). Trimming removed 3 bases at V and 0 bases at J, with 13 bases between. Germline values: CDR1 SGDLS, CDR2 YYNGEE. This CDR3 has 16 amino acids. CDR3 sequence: CASSGVADISYNEQFF. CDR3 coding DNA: TGTGCCAGCAGCGGGGTAGCGGACATCTCCTACAATGAGCAGTTCTTC.

In nucleotides, the CDR3 is TGCAGTGCTCCCAAGGGAGGGAACACTGAAGCTTTCTTT. It yields the protein CSAPKGGNTEAFF. The gene calls are TRBV20-1 and TRBJ1-1; D remains unclear. Germline lookup yields CDR1 DFQATT and CDR2 SNEGSKA (reference sequence). There are 13 residues in the CDR3. The germline V and J ends were trimmed by 5 bases and 1 base, with 11 bases remaining between them.

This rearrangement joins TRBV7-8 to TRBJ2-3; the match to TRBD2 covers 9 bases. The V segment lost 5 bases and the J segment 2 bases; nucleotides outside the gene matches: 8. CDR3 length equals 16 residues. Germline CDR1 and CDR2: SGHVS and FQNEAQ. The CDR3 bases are TGTGCCAGCAGCCAAGAGGGACTAGCAGCCACAGATACGCAGTATTTT. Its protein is CASSQEGLAATDTQYF.

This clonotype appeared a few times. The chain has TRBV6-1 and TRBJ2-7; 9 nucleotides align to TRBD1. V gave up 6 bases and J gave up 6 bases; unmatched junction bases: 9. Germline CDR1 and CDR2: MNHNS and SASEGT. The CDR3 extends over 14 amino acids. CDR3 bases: TGTGCCAGCAGACTAACCGGGACAGGGATCGAGCAGTACTTC. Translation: CASRLTGTGIEQYF.

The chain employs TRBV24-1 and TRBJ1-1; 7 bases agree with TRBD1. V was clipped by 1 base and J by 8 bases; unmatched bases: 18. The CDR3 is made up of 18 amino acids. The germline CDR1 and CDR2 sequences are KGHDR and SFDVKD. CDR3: CATSDLSDRVGVLEEAFF. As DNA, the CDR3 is TGTGCCACCAGTGATTTATCCGACAGGGTGGGTGTACTGGAGGAAGCTTTCTTT.

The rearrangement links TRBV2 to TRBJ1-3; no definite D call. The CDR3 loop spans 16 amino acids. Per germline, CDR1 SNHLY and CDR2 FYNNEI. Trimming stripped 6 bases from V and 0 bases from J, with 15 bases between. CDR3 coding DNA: TGTGCCAGCAGCCGGACGGAGTTGAGCTCTGGAAACACCATATATTTT. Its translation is CASSRTELSSGNTIYF. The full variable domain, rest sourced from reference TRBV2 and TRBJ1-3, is EPEVTQTPSHQVTQMGQEVILRCVPISNHLYFYWYRQILGQKVEFLVSFYNNEISEKSEIFDDQFSVERPDGSNFTLKIRSTKLEDSAMYFCASSRTELSSGNTIYFGEGSWLTVV.